This T cell receptor (beta chain) came from a study of CD4+ T cells in melanoma. General study results and limits: Diverse differentiation states were reported for melanoma neoantigen-specific CD4+ T cells. CD8+ T cell, macrophage and B cell function reportedly correlated with neoantigen-specific CD4+ T cells.

The CDR3 totals 15 residues. Germline V gene sequence: CDR1 SNHLY, CDR2 FYNNEI. The germline V and J ends were trimmed by 9 bases and 0 bases, with 12 bases remaining between them. Generated by immunoSEQ multiplex PCR, the TCRdb table keeps only in-frame clones and is missing some. The table has roughly 150,000 clones, roughly 91% seen once. Comments on this clone: Its target is unknown.

The sequence came from a human donor with melanoma. The chain couples TRBV2 to TRBJ1-6; TRBD1 might be the D (5 bases). CDR3 in DNA: TGTGCCAGTAGGGGATTAAGCTCCTATAATTCACCCCTCCACTTT. It translates to CASRGLSSYNSPLHF.